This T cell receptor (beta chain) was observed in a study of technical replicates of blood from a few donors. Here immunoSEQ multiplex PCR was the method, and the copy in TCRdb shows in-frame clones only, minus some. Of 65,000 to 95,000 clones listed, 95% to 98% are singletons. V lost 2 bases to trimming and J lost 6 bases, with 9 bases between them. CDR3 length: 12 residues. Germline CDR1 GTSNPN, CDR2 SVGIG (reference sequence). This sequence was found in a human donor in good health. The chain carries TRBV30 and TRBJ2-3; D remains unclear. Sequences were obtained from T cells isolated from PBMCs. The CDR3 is CAWSSTGDTQYF. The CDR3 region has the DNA TGTGCCTGGAGTAGTACGGGTGATACGCAGTATTTT. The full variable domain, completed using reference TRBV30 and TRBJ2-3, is SQTIHQWPATLVQPVGSPLSLECTVEGTSNPNLYWYRQAAGRGLQLLFYSVGIGQISSEVPQNLSASRPQDRQFILSSKKLLLSDSGFYLCAWSSTGDTQYFGPGTRLTVL.